These 21 T cell receptor beta chains were sequenced from one sample in a study of shared clonotypes between healthy human individuals. Only in-frame clones appear in the TCRdb table, and some are missing; sequencing was by immunoSEQ multiplex PCR. The table includes some 2.3 million clones, 80% to 95% detected once. Sequences were obtained from naive CD4+ T cells from PBMCs. Stated subset: CD45RA+ positively selected. These receptors were taken from a man younger than 35 in good health. Some clones in this sample may be carry-over from other donors' samples.

The rearrangement joins TRBV18 to TRBJ2-5; possible D gene TRBD1, 6 bases. CDR1 is KGHSH, CDR2 LQKENI, per germline. The CDR3 spans 13 residues. Trimming removed 5 bases at V and 6 bases at J, with 13 bases between. CDR3 sequence: CASSTDSAQTQYF. CDR3 bases: TGTGCCAGCTCAACGGACAGTGCACAGACCCAGTACTTC.

V is TRBV2 and J is TRBJ1-1, with TRBD1 matching 10 bases. Germline assignment: CDR1 SNHLY and CDR2 FYNNEI. With 10 bases clipped from V and 3 bases from J, the junction kept 8 bases outside the gene matches. The CDR3 consists of 14 residues. CDR3 DNA: TGTGCCACCCAAAGACAGGGGGCGGACACTGAAGCTTTCTTT. As protein: CATQRQGADTEAFF. Together with reference TRBV2 and TRBJ1-1, the CDR3 gives the full variable domain: EPEVTQTPSHQVTQMGQEVILRCVPISNHLYFYWYRQILGQKVEFLVSFYNNEISEKSEIFDDQFSVERPDGSNFTLKIRSTKLEDSAMYFCATQRQGADTEAFFGQGTRLTVV.

This rearrangement joins TRBV4-2 to TRBJ1-4; D gene unclear. Germline CDR1 and CDR2: LGHNA and YNFKEQ. Deletions cut 1 base from V and 1 base from J, with 10 bases between. The length of the CDR3 is 16 residues. The CDR3 sequence: CASSQAQPQTNEKLFF. CDR3 sequence (DNA): TGTGCCAGCAGCCAAGCGCAGCCCCAAACTAATGAAAAACTGTTTTTT.

The CDR3 protein is CGCGVRDYEQYF. The DNA for the CDR3 is TGTGGGTGCGGGGTAAGGGACTACGAGCAGTACTTC. The genes are TRBV28 and TRBJ2-7; TRBD2 is a possible D gene (6 bases). This CDR3 has 12 amino acids. Germline V gene sequence: CDR1 MDHEN, CDR2 SYDVKM.

The chain links TRBV9 to TRBJ2-5; D unclear. V was cut by 4 bases and J by 1 base, with 8 bases left in between. This CDR3 spans 13 amino acids. CDR1 SGDLS and CDR2 YYNGEE come from the germline V gene. The CDR3, as DNA: TGTGCCAGCAGCTTGCGGCCCCAAGAGACCCAGTACTTC. This encodes CASSLRPQETQYF.

This chain connects TRBV7-9 to TRBJ2-1, with 8 nucleotides matching TRBD2. The CDR3 spans 15 residues. The ends lost 3 bases at V and 4 bases at J; junction bases unmatched: 5. Germline V gene sequence: CDR1 SEHNR, CDR2 FQNEAQ (reference sequence). CDR3: CASSFSSGSYNEQFF. The CDR3 bases are TGTGCCAGCAGCTTTAGCAGCGGGAGTTACAATGAGCAGTTCTTC.

The rearrangement uses TRBV5-1 and TRBJ2-7; 8 bases are a match to TRBD1. The V segment lost 3 bases and the J segment 2 bases; nucleotides outside the gene matches: 7. Germline V gene lookup returns CDR1 SGHRS and CDR2 YFSETQ. The CDR3 spans 15 residues. The CDR3 DNA sequence: TGCGCCAGCAGCTCACCCGGGACAGGAACCTACGAGCAGTACTTC. Residues: CASSSPGTGTYEQYF.

This sequence joins TRBV29-1 and TRBJ1-5, with TRBD1 identical over 8 bases. V was pared by 1 base and J by 9 bases, with 5 bases of the junction left unmatched. This CDR3 spans 13 amino acids. Germline V gives CDR1 SQVTM, CDR2 ANQGSEA. The CDR3 DNA is TGCAGCGTTGAAGGGGGCAGGGGGCGGCCCCAGCATTTT. It yields the protein CSVEGGRGRPQHF.

Regarding this clone: The sample carries other DNA sequences with the same CDR3. The CDR3 nucleotides are TGTGCCAGCAGCGTAGATGGGAGAACCTACAATGAGCAGTTCTTC. Residues: CASSVDGRTYNEQFF. The chain carries TRBV9 and TRBJ2-1, with D maybe TRBD2 (5 bases). Per the germline V gene, CDR1 is SGDLS and CDR2 is YYNGEE. The V end lost 0 bases, the J end lost 2 bases, and 9 bases lay between the germline ends. The CDR3 totals 15 residues.

The DNA for the CDR3 is TGTGCCAGCAGTCCGACGTTAAGCTATAATTCACCCCTCCACTTT. Translation gives CASSPTLSYNSPLHF. The chain is built from TRBV7-9 and TRBJ1-6; D gene ambiguous. The germline gives CDR1 SEHNR, CDR2 FQNEAQ (reference sequence). Trimming left V 6 bases short and J 3 bases short, with 12 bases between. This CDR3 spans 15 amino acids.

The chain uses TRBV2 and TRBJ2-7, with 8 bases lining up with TRBD1. CDR3 length equals 17 residues. Germline CDR1 SNHLY, CDR2 FYNNEI. Trimming at V came to 3 bases and at J to 4 bases, leaving 14 bases not matched to a gene. CDR3 sequence reads: CASSDAGGAQLKYEQYF. The CDR3 nucleotides read TGTGCCAGCAGTGACGCAGGGGGCGCCCAGTTAAAATACGAGCAGTACTTC.

The count of this clone is one. The chain recombines TRBV4-3 with TRBJ2-4; D could derive from TRBD1 or TRBD2 (6 bases each). The CDR3 is made up of 14 amino acids. V lost 1 base and J 9 bases, leaving 13 bases between the germline ends. The germline V gene has CDR1 LGHNA and CDR2 YSLEER. The CDR3 spells CASSQGGASSIQYF. CDR3 coding DNA: TGCGCCAGCAGCCAAGGGGGGGCTTCTAGCATTCAGTACTTC.

Details on this clone: Different DNA sequences within this sample yield the same CDR3. The chain uses TRBV5-1 and TRBJ2-7, with 10 nucleotides matching TRBD1. V lost 3 bases and J lost 1; bases outside the gene matches: 4. Germline assignment: CDR1 SGHRS and CDR2 YFSETQ. The CDR3 length is 15 residues. The CDR3 region has the DNA TGCGCCAGCAGCTGGGGACAGGGGTCATCCTACGAGCAGTACTTC. Protein product: CASSWGQGSSYEQYF.

This clone has a single count. This sample includes further DNA sequences coding for the same CDR3. The chain carries TRBV11-2 and TRBJ1-2, with 8 bases aligning to TRBD1. CDR3 size: 13 residues. V shed 4 bases, J shed 5 bases, and the junction held 3 bases outside the gene matches. CDR1 and CDR2 from the germline V gene are SGHAT and FQNNGV. The CDR3 sequence: CASSSGQGYGYTF. CDR3 DNA: TGTGCCAGCAGCTCAGGACAGGGTTATGGCTACACCTTC.

The gene calls are TRBV9 and TRBJ1-5, with D perhaps TRBD1 (5 bases). The CDR3 length is 19 residues. The germline V gene encodes CDR1 SGDLS and CDR2 YYNGEE. V lost 4 bases and J lost 2, with 25 bases in between. The CDR3 here is CASSPRFIYRDLGNQPQHF. The CDR3 nucleotides read TGTGCCAGCAGCCCGCGATTTATATACCGGGACCTGGGCAATCAGCCCCAGCATTTT. Looking up the rest from reference TRBV9 and TRBJ1-5 gives the full variable domain: DSGVTQTPKHLITATGQRVTLRCSPRSGDLSVYWYQQSLDQGLQFLIQYYNGEERAKGNILERFSAQQFPDLHSELNLSSLELGDSALYFCASSPRFIYRDLGNQPQHFGDGTRLSIL.

A word on this clone: At the DNA level, this CDR3 is encoded by other sequences in the same sample as well. CDR3 sequence reads: CASSPGQGGYGYTF. CDR3 sequence (DNA): TGTGCCAGCAGCCCGGGACAGGGGGGCTATGGCTACACCTTC. This chain connects TRBV9 to TRBJ1-2, with 11 bases identical to TRBD1. The V gene end was trimmed by 4 bases and the J gene end by 4 bases; junction bases not matched to a gene: 3. CDR3 size: 14 residues. Germline lookup yields CDR1 SGDLS and CDR2 YYNGEE.

This sequence joins TRBV19 and TRBJ1-1, with 9 bases matching TRBD1. Germline CDR1 and CDR2: LNHDA and SQIVND (reference sequence). The V and J ends lost 10 bases and 0 bases, in that order; junction bases with no gene match: 9. This CDR3 is 15 amino acids long. CDR3 sequence: CATRGTGTMNTEAFF. CDR3 bases: TGTGCCACCAGGGGGACAGGGACTATGAACACTGAAGCTTTCTTT.

The chain uses TRBV2 and TRBJ1-5, with D possibly TRBD1 on 6 matching bases. The germline gives CDR1 SNHLY, CDR2 FYNNEI. The ends were cut back, 8 bases at V and 7 bases at J, with 15 bases in the middle. This CDR3 is built from 13 residues. The CDR3 region is CASRTGIRQPQHF. In nucleotides, the CDR3 is TGTGCCAGCCGAACAGGGATAAGACAGCCCCAGCATTTT. The complete variable domain, with remaining parts taken from reference TRBV2 and TRBJ1-5, reads EPEVTQTPSHQVTQMGQEVILRCVPISNHLYFYWYRQILGQKVEFLVSFYNNEISEKSEIFDDQFSVERPDGSNFTLKIRSTKLEDSAMYFCASRTGIRQPQHFGDGTRLSIL.

The genes are TRBV6-6 and TRBJ2-5, with 10 bases aligning to TRBD1. CDR1 is MNHNY and CDR2 is SVGAGI in the germline V gene (reference sequence). Trimming cost V 3 bases and J 7 bases; bases outside gene matches: 11. The CDR3 spans 16 residues. CDR3 loop: CASSYSPGQGWGTQYF. The CDR3 nucleotides are TGTGCCAGCAGTTATTCCCCGGGACAGGGGTGGGGGACCCAGTACTTC.

V usage is TRBV11-3 and J usage is TRBJ1-1; TRBD1 might be the D (5 bases). The CDR3 spans 13 residues. Germline-derived CDR1 and CDR2 are SGHNT and YENEEA. The germline V and J ends were trimmed by 2 bases and 5 bases, with 9 bases remaining between them. The CDR3 spells CASSLQGGTEAFF. CDR3 DNA: TGTGCCAGCAGCTTACAGGGAGGGACTGAAGCTTTCTTT.

V and J are TRBV18 and TRBJ2-7; D is unclear. Trimming shortened V by 5 bases and J by 0 bases, and 14 bases separated the two germline ends. From germline, CDR1 is KGHSH and CDR2 LQKENI. This CDR3 region has 15 residues. The CDR3 bases are TGTGCCAGCTCAATAATAGGCAGGAGCTCCTACGAGCAGTACTTC. Translated, it gives CASSIIGRSSYEQYF.